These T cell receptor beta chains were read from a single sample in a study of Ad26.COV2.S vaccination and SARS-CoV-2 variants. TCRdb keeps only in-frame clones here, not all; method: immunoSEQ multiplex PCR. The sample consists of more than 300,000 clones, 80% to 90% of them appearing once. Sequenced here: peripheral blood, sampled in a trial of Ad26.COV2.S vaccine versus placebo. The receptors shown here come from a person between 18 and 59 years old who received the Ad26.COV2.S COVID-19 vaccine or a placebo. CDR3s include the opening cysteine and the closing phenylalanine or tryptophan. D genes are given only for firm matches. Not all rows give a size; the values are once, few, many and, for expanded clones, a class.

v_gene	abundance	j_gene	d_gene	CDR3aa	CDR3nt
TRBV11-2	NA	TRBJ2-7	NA	CASSLGTGREVAHDYEQYF	TGTGCCAGCAGCTTAGGGACAGGCAGGGAGGTCGCGCACGACTACGAGCAGTACTTC
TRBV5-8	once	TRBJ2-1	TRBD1	CASSAGTGGLNEQFF	TGTGCCAGCAGCGCCGGGACAGGGGGTTTAAATGAGCAGTTCTTC
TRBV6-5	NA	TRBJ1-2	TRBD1	CATKDRGVGGYTF	TGTGCCACCAAGGACAGGGGAGTTGGTGGCTACACCTTC
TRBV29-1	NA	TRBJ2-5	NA	CSVEDRLIQETQYF	TGCAGCGTTGAAGATCGACTTATACAAGAGACCCAGTACTTC
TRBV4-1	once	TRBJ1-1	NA	CASSPGQNTEAFF	TGCGCCAGCAGCCCAGGACAGAACACTGAAGCTTTCTTT
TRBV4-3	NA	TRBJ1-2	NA	CASSQGRTNYGYTF	TGCGCCAGCAGCCAAGGGAGGACTAACTATGGCTACACCTTC
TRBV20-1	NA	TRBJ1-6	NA	CSASPESGNSPLHF	TGCAGTGCTAGTCCCGAAAGTGGGAATTCACCCCTCCACTTT
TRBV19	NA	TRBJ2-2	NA	CASGTGELFF	TGTGCCAGCGGCACCGGGGAGCTGTTTTTT
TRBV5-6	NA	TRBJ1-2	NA	CASSRDSGYTF	TGTGCCAGCAGCCGGGACTCTGGCTACACCTTC
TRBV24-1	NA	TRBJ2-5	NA	CATSESRDLQETQYF	TGTGCCACCAGTGAGTCCAGGGACCTGCAAGAGACCCAGTACTTC
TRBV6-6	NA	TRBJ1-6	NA	CASSIYRVGEGGSLHF	TGTGCCAGCAGCATTTACAGGGTAGGAGAGGGTGGGTCCCTCCACTTT
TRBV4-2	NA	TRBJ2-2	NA	CASSQVGVGELFF	TGTGCCAGCAGCCAAGTGGGAGTCGGGGAGCTGTTTTTT
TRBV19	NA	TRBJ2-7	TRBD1	CASSRQGAYEQYF	TGTGCCAGTTCGCGTCAGGGGGCCTACGAGCAGTACTTC
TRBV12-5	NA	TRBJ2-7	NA	CASGLPRQFCEQYF	TGTGCTAGTGGTTTGCCCCGACAGTTTTGCGAGCAGTACTTC
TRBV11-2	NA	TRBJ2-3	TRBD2	CASSYSGRASDTQYF	TGTGCCAGCAGTTATAGCGGGAGGGCCTCCGATACGCAGTATTTT
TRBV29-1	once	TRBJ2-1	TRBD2	CSVEGLADGPDYNEQFF	TGCAGCGTTGAAGGACTAGCTGACGGGCCGGACTACAATGAGCAGTTCTTC
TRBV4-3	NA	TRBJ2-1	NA	CASSVRTDDNEQFF	TGCGCCAGCAGCGTTAGGACAGATGACAATGAGCAGTTCTTC
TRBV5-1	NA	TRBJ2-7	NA	CASRVPDGYEQYF	TGCGCCAGCAGAGTCCCGGACGGCTACGAGCAGTACTTC
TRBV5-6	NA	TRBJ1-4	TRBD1	CASSLGGQGDEKLFF	TGTGCCAGCAGCTTGGGGGGACAGGGTGATGAAAAACTGTTTTTT
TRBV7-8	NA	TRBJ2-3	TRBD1	CASSDDRGSSTDTQYF	TGTGCCAGCAGCGATGACAGGGGGAGTAGCACAGATACGCAGTATTTT
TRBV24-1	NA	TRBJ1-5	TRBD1	CATSEGGQGDQPQHF	TGTGCCACCAGTGAGGGGGGACAGGGAGATCAGCCCCAGCATTTT
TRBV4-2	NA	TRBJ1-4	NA	CASSQEAEGTNEKLFF	TGTGCCAGCAGCCAAGAAGCGGAGGGGACTAATGAAAAACTGTTTTTT